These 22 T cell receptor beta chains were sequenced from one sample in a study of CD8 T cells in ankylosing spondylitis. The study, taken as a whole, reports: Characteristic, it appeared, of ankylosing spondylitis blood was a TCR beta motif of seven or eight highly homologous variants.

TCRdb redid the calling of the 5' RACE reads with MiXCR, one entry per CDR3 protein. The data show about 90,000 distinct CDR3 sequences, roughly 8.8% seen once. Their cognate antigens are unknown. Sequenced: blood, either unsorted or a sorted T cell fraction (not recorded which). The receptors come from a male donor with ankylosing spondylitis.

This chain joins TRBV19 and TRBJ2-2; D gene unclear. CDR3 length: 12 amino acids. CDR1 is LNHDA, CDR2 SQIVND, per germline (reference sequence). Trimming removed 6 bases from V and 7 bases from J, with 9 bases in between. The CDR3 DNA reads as TGTGCCAGTAGAGAGACGGGCGGGGAGCTGTTTTTT. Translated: CASRETGGELFF.

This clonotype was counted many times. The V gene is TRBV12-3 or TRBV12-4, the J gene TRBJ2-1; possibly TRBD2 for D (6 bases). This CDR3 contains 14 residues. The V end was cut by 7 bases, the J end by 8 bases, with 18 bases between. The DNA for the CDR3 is TGTGCCAGCACCCACCCGAGGGGAGGCGATGAGCAGTTCTTC. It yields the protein CASTHPRGGDEQFF.

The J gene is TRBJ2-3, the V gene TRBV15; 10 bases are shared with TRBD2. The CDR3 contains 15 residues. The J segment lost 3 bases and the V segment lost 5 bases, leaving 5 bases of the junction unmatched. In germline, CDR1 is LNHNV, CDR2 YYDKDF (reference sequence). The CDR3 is CATSGSGRRTDTQYF. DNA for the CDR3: TGTGCCACCAGCGGTAGCGGGAGGAGGACAGATACGCAGTATTTT.

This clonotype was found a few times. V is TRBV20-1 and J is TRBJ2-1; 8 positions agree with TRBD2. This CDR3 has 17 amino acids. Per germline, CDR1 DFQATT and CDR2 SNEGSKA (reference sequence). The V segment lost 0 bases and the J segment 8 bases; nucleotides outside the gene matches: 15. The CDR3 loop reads CSARDAASGWAGDEQFF. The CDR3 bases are TGCAGTGCTAGAGATGCGGCTAGCGGGTGGGCCGGGGATGAGCAGTTCTTC.

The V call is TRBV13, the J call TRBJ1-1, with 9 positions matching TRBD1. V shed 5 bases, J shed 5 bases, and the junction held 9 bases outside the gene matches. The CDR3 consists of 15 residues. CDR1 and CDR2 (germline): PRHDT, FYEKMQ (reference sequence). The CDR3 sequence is CASSLLSTGGTEAFF. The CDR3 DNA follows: TGTGCCAGCAGCCTCCTCTCGACAGGGGGGACTGAAGCTTTCTTT.

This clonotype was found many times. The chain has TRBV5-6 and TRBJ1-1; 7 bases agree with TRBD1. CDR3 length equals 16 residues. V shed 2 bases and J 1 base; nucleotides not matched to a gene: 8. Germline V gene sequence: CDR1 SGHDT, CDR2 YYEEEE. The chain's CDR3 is CASSFATRTGNTEAFF. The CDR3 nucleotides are TGTGCCAGCAGCTTTGCCACCCGGACAGGGAACACTGAAGCTTTCTTT.

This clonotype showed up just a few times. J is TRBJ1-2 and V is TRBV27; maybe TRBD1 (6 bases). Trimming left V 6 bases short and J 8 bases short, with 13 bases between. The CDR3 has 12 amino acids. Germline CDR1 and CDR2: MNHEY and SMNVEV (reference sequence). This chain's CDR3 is CASRSGVFGYTF. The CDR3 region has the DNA TGTGCCAGCAGATCAGGGGTGTTCGGCTACACCTTC.

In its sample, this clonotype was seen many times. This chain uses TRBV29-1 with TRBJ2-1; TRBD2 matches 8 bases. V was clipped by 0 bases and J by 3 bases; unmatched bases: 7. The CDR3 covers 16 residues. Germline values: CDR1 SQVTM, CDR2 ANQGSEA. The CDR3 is CSVEDPDREGYNEQFF. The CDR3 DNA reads TGCAGCGTTGAAGATCCGGATCGGGAGGGCTACAATGAGCAGTTCTTC.

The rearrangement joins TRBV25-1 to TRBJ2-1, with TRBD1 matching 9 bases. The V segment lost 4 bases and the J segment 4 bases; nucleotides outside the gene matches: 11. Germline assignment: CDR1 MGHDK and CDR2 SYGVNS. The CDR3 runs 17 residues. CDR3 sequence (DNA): TGTGCCAGCAGTGGGCCAGACCGACAGGGGGTTTACAATGAGCAGTTCTTC. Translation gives CASSGPDRQGVYNEQFF. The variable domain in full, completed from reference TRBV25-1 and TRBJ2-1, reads EADIYQTPRYLVIGTGKKITLECSQTMGHDKMYWYQQDPGMELHLIHYSYGVNSTEKGDLSSESTVSRIRTEHFPLTLESARPSHTSQYLCASSGPDRQGVYNEQFFGPGTRLTVL.

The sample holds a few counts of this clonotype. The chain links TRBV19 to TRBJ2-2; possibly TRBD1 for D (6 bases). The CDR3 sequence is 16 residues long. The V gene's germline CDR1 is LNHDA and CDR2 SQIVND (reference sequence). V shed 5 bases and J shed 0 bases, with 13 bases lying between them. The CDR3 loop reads CASSPWTVTNTGELFF. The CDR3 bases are TGTGCCAGTAGTCCATGGACAGTTACGAACACCGGGGAGCTGTTTTTT.

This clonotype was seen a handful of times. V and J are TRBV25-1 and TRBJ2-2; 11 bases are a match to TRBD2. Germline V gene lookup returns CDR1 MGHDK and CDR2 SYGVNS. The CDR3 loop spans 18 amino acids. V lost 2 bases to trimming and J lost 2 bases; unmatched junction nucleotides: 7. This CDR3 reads CASSEVIAGGTNTGELFF. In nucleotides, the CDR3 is TGTGCCAGCAGTGAAGTGATAGCGGGAGGGACAAACACCGGGGAGCTGTTTTTT. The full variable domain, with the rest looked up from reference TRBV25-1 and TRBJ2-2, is EADIYQTPRYLVIGTGKKITLECSQTMGHDKMYWYQQDPGMELHLIHYSYGVNSTEKGDLSSESTVSRIRTEHFPLTLESARPSHTSQYLCASSEVIAGGTNTGELFFGEGSRLTVL.

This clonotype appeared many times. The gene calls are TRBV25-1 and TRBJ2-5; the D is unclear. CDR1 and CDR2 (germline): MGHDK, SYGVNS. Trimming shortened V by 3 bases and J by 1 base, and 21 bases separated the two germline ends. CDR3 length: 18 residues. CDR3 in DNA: TGTGCCAGCAGTGAGAGGACGAGCGTCGATATTACCCAAGAGACCCAGTACTTC. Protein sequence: CASSERTSVDITQETQYF.

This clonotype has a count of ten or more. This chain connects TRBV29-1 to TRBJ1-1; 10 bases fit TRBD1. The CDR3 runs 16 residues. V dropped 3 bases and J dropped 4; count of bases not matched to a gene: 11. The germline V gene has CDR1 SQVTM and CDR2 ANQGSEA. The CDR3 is CSVDDPRTGGSTEAFF. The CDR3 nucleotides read TGCAGCGTTGATGACCCCCGGACAGGGGGTAGCACTGAAGCTTTCTTT. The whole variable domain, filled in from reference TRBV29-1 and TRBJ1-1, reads SAVISQKPSRDICQRGTSLTIQCQVDSQVTMMFWYRQQPGQSLTLIATANQGSEATYESGFVIDKFPISRPNLTFSTLTVSNMSPEDSSIYLCSVDDPRTGGSTEAFFGQGTRLTVV.

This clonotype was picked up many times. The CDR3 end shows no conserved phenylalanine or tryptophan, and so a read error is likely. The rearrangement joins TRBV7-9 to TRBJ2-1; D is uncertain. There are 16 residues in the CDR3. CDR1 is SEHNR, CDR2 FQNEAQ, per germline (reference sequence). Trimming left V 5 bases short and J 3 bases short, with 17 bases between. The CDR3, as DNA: TGTGCCAGCAGCCATACAGCAACCAAAGTCTACAATGAGCAGTTCTCC. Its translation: CASSHTATKVYNEQFS.

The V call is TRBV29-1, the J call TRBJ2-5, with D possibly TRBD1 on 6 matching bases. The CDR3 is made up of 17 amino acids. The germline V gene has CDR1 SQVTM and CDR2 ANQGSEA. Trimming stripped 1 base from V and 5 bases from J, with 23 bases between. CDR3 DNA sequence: TGCAGCGTTGAAGGAAGGGGGACCTCCCGGCCTGCCGAGACCCAGTACTTC. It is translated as CSVEGRGTSRPAETQYF.

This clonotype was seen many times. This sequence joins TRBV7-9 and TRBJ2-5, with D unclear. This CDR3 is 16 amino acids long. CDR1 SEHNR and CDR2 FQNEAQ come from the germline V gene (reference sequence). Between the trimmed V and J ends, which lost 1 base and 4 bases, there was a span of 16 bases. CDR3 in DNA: TGTGCCAGCAGCTTAGTTGTCAATCTGGCAAGAGAGACCCAGTACTTC. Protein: CASSLVVNLARETQYF.

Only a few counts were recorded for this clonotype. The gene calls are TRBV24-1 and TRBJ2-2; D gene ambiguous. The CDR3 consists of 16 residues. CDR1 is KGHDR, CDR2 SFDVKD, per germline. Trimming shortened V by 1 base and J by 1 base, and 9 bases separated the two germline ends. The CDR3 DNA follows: TGTGCCACCAGTGATTTTGGTGGGTTGAACACCGGGGAGCTGTTTTTT. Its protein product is CATSDFGGLNTGELFF.

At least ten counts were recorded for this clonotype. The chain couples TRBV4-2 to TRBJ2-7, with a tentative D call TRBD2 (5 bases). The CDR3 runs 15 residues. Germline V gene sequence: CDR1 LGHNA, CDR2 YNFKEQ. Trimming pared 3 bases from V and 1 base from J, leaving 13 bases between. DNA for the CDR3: TGTGCCAGCAGCCAGGAGGACTCCTCATCCTACGAGCAGTACTTC. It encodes CASSQEDSSSYEQYF.

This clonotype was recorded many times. The CDR3 region has the DNA TGTGCCAGCGAGGGACTTATGAACACTGAAGCTTTCTTT. Translated, it gives CASEGLMNTEAFF. The rearrangement uses TRBV12-3 or TRBV12-4 and TRBJ1-1, with a possible D match to TRBD1 (5 bases). Trimming removed 8 bases from V and 0 bases from J, with 10 bases in between. The CDR3 is 13 residues long.

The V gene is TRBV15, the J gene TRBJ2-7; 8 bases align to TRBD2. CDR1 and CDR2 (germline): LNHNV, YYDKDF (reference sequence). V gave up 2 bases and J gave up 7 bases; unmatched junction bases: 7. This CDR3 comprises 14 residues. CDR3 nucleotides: TGTGCCACCAGCAGAACCGGGGGACTAGGAGAGCAGTACGTC. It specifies CATSRTGGLGEQYV.

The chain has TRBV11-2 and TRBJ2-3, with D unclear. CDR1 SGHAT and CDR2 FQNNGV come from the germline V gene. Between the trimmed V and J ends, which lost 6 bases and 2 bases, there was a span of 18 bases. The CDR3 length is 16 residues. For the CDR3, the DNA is TGTGCCAGCAGTTCCGGGCGGCTAGGCGACACAGATACGCAGTATTTT. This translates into CASSSGRLGDTDTQYF.

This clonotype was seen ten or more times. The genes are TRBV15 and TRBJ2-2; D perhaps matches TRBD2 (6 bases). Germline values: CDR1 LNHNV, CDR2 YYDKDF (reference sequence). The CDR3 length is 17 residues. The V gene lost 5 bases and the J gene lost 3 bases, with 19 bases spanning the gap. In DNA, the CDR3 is TGTGCCACCAGCGCCCCTGTAGGAGGGAGTGACACCGGGGAGCTGTTTTTT. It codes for CATSAPVGGSDTGELFF.